This T cell receptor (beta chain) was recovered during a study of cytomegalovirus exposure and HLA in healthy donors listed by TCRdb under 2017. Some background on the complete study: An earlier analysis of 587 of the donors reported about 280 Gb of sequence data and 117 million unique TCR beta sequences obtained from 150 million to 200 million T cells. Roughly 300 gigabases of sequencing data and around 87 million unique TCR sequences were included in an early release covering around 650 HLA-typed donors. Among the roughly 400 genotyped donors, more than 70% belonged to the genetic ancestry cluster associated with self-reported Caucasian donors. The study aimed to test whether signatures of past pathogen exposure could be identified by cataloging public T cell receptors. Using immunosequencing, the study profiled T cell repertoires from 666 subjects and related those repertoires to cytomegalovirus serostatus. In addition to the first cohort of several hundred subjects, a separate validation cohort of under 150 different subjects was used. The study combined high-throughput TCR immunosequencing, statistical association of individual TCRs with disease status, and machine learning to predict cytomegalovirus infection status. To study patterns of TCR occurrence, a later analysis re-analyzed previously published TCR beta repertoires from several hundred donors and added high-resolution HLA genotyping. Rather than using new phenotypic data, the later analysis identified candidate immune exposures from TCR beta sequences and from how often those sequences occurred across donors. In an earlier analysis of 587 of the donors, high-throughput TCR beta sequencing was used to judge whether each TCR beta V gene segment behaved as functional or pseudogenic. Donor age, sex, ethnicity and CMV serostatus were collected together with the repertoire data. Genome-wide SNP genotypes for about three fifths of the roughly 670 donors were used in a later genetic analysis, which treated that subset as a discovery cohort. Every repertoire in the discovery cohort had been generated on one and the same sequencing platform. HLA typing included class I and class II loci at four-digit resolution. The number of typed donors differed by locus: roughly 620-630 for A, B, C, DRB1 and DQB1; 500 to 550 for DQA1; fewer than 610 for DPA1; and around 450 for DPB1. Several DR-DQ haplotypes were handled as single units for association and clustering because linkage in the cohort was strong. On average, roughly 200,000 unique TCR beta nucleotide sequences were sequenced per donor among 398 genotyped donors of the cohort, with 15% to 20% of those sequences being non-productive.

There are 14 amino acids in the CDR3, from cysteine to phenylalanine inclusive. Just CDR3 DNA is preserved here, 42 bases in frame from base 1. Trimming at the junction amounts to 6 bases on V and 0 bases on J, and the germline ends lie 11 bases apart. Looking up the germline V gene yields CDR1 LGHNA and CDR2 YSLEER. The library relied on the immunoSEQ multiplex PCR assay. For the multiplex PCR, a mixture combining 60 forward primers for TCR Vbeta segments and 13 reverse primers for TCR Jbeta segments was used. Amplification of the CDR3 region of rearranged TCR beta genes was performed with a multiplex PCR assay on genomic DNA. On the Illumina HiSeq System, the amplified TCR beta libraries were sequenced as 87-base-pair reads. Per the original workflow: A later analysis tallied 70 million to 100 million unique TCR beta chains across the 666 repertoires, and approximately 11 million of those chains were shared by two or more donors. A nearest-neighbor algorithm error-corrected the raw reads and collapsed the reads into unique sequences, merging closely related sequences to remove PCR and sequencing errors. Alignment of CDR3 sequences to IMGT reference sequences was used to assign V, D and J gene segments. For a sequence to be retained, at least a six-nucleotide match to both a V gene segment and a J gene segment was required. A rearrangement counted as productive if the CDR3 had no stop codons and remained in frame with V and J, and every other rearrangement counted as non-productive. CDR3 was defined according to IMGT convention as the region running from the second conserved V-encoded cysteine to the conserved J-encoded phenylalanine. The earlier analysis of about 500 of the donors excluded sequences that lacked an unambiguous match to a single V gene segment. An earlier analysis of almost 600 of the donors classified V segments as functional when productive rearrangements were above 56.7% and as segregating when the standard deviation between donors was above 5%. A statistical classification framework was built to diagnose cytomegalovirus status from the catalog of TCR beta chain sequences. In a later analysis, V and J genes were assigned by comparing TCR nucleotide sequences against IMGT/GENE-DB human TR gene sequences. In a later analysis, CDR3 sequences and most-parsimonious VDJ recombination scenarios were assigned using the TCRdist pipeline. A later analysis defined each TCR beta chain by its CDR3 amino acid sequence plus V-gene family, and excluded reads lacking a unique V-gene family. In a later analysis, several hundred highly shared, low-generation-probability nucleotide sequences were removed to address suspected cross-contamination and a sequencing artifact. In a later analysis, a clonal expansion index was calculated for each public chain from normalized within-repertoire ranks of inferred template counts. A later analysis computed generation probabilities with a VDJ recombination model fitted to out-of-frame rearrangements, and checked the results against IGoR. In a later analysis, TCR-TCR, TCR-HLA and TCR-CMV co-occurrence was scored with hypergeometric tests, and a repertoire-size bias correction was applied to TCR pairs. To estimate false discovery rates, a later analysis permuted the HLA or CMV assignments 20 times. In a later analysis, co-occurring TCRs were grouped using DBSCAN, with TCRdist sequence similarity added in when clustering inside HLA-allele-positive subsets. Repertoires with fewer than 30,000 or more than 120,000 public chains were left out of co-occurrence clustering, as were five repertoires with anomalous nucleotide sharing. The source is immuneACCESS, and TCRdb retained only in-frame sequences with V and J called. Part of the clones is not carried over; for the studies checked, unresolved V genes explain less than half of this, and the remainder is unexplained. V and J calls plus clone size are reproduced from that table; the DNA served to infer D and trimming. This sample has over 150,000 clones in its table, and 80% of those were observed once. Around 4.5% of the sample lies in the top ten.

For this clone: This clone's antigen is unknown. No base qualities exist here, and no much larger clone lies one base off it.

The cohort was made up of approximately 670 healthy bone marrow donors. At the time of sampling, all cohort members were nominally healthy, though unrecorded immune exposures were likely present. The donor was CMV seronegative and belonged to the group of over 300 seronegative cohort members. Each donor provided a peripheral blood sample, and peripheral blood mononuclear cells were used for TCR beta sequencing. Genomic DNA was extracted from the blood cell samples with the Qiagen DNeasy Blood Extraction Kit. Findings and caveats that apply to the study as a whole: A later analysis associated about 18,000 TCR beta sequences with specific HLA alleles at a false discovery rate of 0.05. The classifier was reported to diagnose cytomegalovirus status with high specificity and sensitivity in both the original cohort and the validation cohort. In an earlier analysis of several hundred of the donors, most TCR beta V segments were observed in productive rearrangements about 87% or about 30% of the time, broadly matching IMGT annotations. When HLA alleles, especially DR and DQ, strongly co-occurred, TCR associations were difficult to assign to individual alleles. Most TCR sequences were seen in very few donors, while some public TCRs were found in many individuals. The presence/absence analyses assumed that sequencing depth was roughly uniform across donors, and that assumption may not be true. Most CMV-associated TCR beta chains appeared to be HLA-restricted in a later analysis, and the HLA associations seemed to be driven largely by CMV exposure. In a later genetic analysis, fewer N-insertions in productive TCRs were reported among donors in an Asian-associated ancestry cluster than the approximately 670-donor mean. The authors suggested that the approach could potentially be extended to other disease states and immunological phenotypes. V-gene and J-gene trimming of TCR beta chains was associated with a missense DCLRE1C variant in a later genetic analysis, and the association was replicated in an independent cohort. Correlated functional status among segregating V segments might be attributable to linkage disequilibrium, but an unknown experimental factor could not be ruled out. A cluster of highly shared sequence variants was judged likely to be a technical artifact of the sequencing pipeline. Seventeen rarely observed V segments, including chromosome 9 orphons, were excluded from the earlier analysis of several hundred of the donors because counts were too low. In a later analysis, TCR association rates were found to vary across HLA loci, with the most associated TCRs seen for DRB1 alleles and the fewest for HLA-C alleles. Several of the top co-occurrence clusters appeared to be linked to parvovirus B19, influenza, CMV and Epstein-Barr virus, according to a later analysis. Some IMGT-functional V segments, including TRBV6-2 and TRBV6-3, could not be told apart with the 87-base-pair reads, so those segments were excluded. Because some donors lacked HLA typing at each locus, the association tests relied only on the typed subset. A further reported finding was that TCR beta sequences accurately predicted the HLA-A and HLA-B alleles for most subjects in the first cohort. In vitro tests confirmed that a few of the cytomegalovirus-associated TCR beta chains recognize cytomegalovirus antigens. In this cohort, only TCR beta chains were sequenced, and detectable features were limited by the absence of alpha or paired-chain data. CMV serostatus was the only immune exposure information available for the cohort. The study gave a list of 150 to 200 TCR beta chains associated with cytomegalovirus. A later analysis found that HLA-associated TCR beta chains were more clonally expanded and had lower generation probabilities than equally common non-associated chains.

This chain is built from TRBV4-3 and TRBJ1-1; the D segment cannot be called with confidence. The sequence derives from a man between 25 and 39 years old in good health and CMV-seronegative. Sequencing was performed on PBMCs. The CDR3 loop reads CASRNPGVNTEAFF. The nucleotides read TGCGCCAGCAGAAACCCCGGGGTGAACACTGAAGCTTTCTTT.